This passage covers 27 T cell receptor beta chains from one sample sequenced in a study of blood T cell repertoires in COVID-19 (dated by TCRdb to about 2020). To prepare the library, the immunoSEQ multiplex PCR assay was applied. TCRdb carries this immuneACCESS record with in-frame sequences only. Its versions omit some clonotypes, under half of them owing to an unresolved V gene in the studies checked, with the rest unexplained. Present in this sample are about 270,000 clones, more than 80% of which were seen just once. The ten largest clones add up to approximately 4% of the sample. The sample consisted of PBMCs or T cells enriched from blood (not recorded which). These receptors all come from a woman in her 30s with acute COVID-19.

CDR3 protein: CASSSGTTVGELFF. The CDR3 nucleotides are TGTGCCAGCAGTTCTGGGACTACAGTCGGGGAGCTGTTTTTT. The chain is built from TRBV6-6 and TRBJ2-2; 7 nucleotides line up with TRBD2. The CDR3 spans 14 residues. V was clipped by 4 bases and J by 7 bases; unmatched bases: 6. In germline, CDR1 is MNHNY, CDR2 SVGAGI (reference sequence).

The V and J genes are TRBV4-1 and TRBJ2-2; D remains ambiguous. The CDR3 contains 15 residues. The germline V and J ends were trimmed by 2 bases and 8 bases, with 15 bases remaining between them. Germline V gene sequence: CDR1 MGHRA, CDR2 YSYEKL. The CDR3 region has the DNA TGCGCCAGCAGCCAACTTCTACTACCGACTGGGGAGCTGTTTTTT. Amino acids: CASSQLLLPTGELFF.

The chain links TRBV29-1 to TRBJ2-1; 10 bases are shared with TRBD2. This CDR3 is built from 16 residues. The junction had 11 bases not matched to a gene; V was cut back by 4 bases and J by 5 bases. Germline lookup yields CDR1 SQVTM and CDR2 ANQGSEA. As DNA, the CDR3 is TGCAGCGTTGTGGCTAGCGGGAGACCACGAAACAATGAGCAGTTCTTC. Protein: CSVVASGRPRNNEQFF.

This clone was seen once. The chain couples TRBV4-1 to TRBJ2-7; tentative D call: TRBD1 (5 bases). This CDR3 has 14 amino acids. Looked up from germline, CDR1 is MGHRA and CDR2 is YSYEKL. The V end was cut by 1 base, the J end by 4 bases, with 11 bases between. CDR3 in amino acids: CASSQGDSDYEQYF. CDR3 in DNA: TGCGCCAGCAGCCAAGGAGACAGTGATTACGAGCAGTACTTC.

This clone occurred once. The chain links TRBV19 to TRBJ2-1; 7 positions match TRBD2. The V and J ends lost 6 bases and 6 bases, in that order; junction bases with no gene match: 11. This CDR3 contains 15 residues. The germline CDR1 and CDR2 sequences are LNHDA and SQIVND (reference sequence). CDR3 loop: CASSRLANSPNEQFF. CDR3 sequence (DNA): TGTGCCAGTAGCAGACTAGCCAATTCACCCAATGAGCAGTTCTTC.

The V gene is TRBV4-2, the J gene TRBJ1-4; 7 positions agree with TRBD1. The CDR3 covers 18 residues. V was clipped by 4 bases and J by 0 bases; unmatched bases: 11. Germline V gene sequence: CDR1 LGHNA, CDR2 YNFKEQ. This CDR3 reads CASSREPGQRATNEKLFF. The CDR3 bases are TGTGCCAGCAGCCGAGAACCGGGACAGCGAGCAACTAATGAAAAACTGTTTTTT.

The CDR3 DNA reads as TGTGCCAGCAGTAAGGAACAGGGGGGCCTAAAAGATACGCAGTATTTT. Translating gives CASSKEQGGLKDTQYF. J is TRBJ2-3 and V is TRBV2; 8 bases fit TRBD1. CDR1 and CDR2 (germline): SNHLY, FYNNEI. This CDR3 is 16 amino acids long. With V trimmed by 5 bases and J by 5 bases, 12 bases remained unmatched.

The chain recombines TRBV10-1 with TRBJ2-3; 8 bases are shared with TRBD2. The CDR3 has 15 amino acids. CDR1 and CDR2 from the germline V gene are WNHNN and SYGVQD (reference sequence). The V segment lost 5 bases and the J segment 4 bases; nucleotides outside the gene matches: 8. This CDR3 is CASSRAGDGADTQYF. CDR3 nucleotide sequence: TGCGCCAGCAGTCGAGCGGGAGATGGGGCAGATACGCAGTATTTT.

The chain is built from TRBV10-1 and TRBJ2-7; D is perhaps TRBD1 (5 bases). The ends were cut back, 8 bases at V and 1 base at J, with 9 bases in the middle. This CDR3 is built from 12 residues. The germline V gene has CDR1 WNHNN and CDR2 SYGVQD (reference sequence). The CDR3 region has the DNA TGCGCCAGCCCTGACAGATCCTACGAGCAGTACTTC. Translating gives CASPDRSYEQYF.

This CDR3 reads CASRSSSYNSPLHF. Written as DNA, the CDR3 is TGTGCCAGCAGGTCTAGCTCCTATAATTCACCCCTCCACTTT. The rearrangement links TRBV7-9 to TRBJ1-6; D is undetermined. This CDR3 contains 14 residues. Trimming pared 6 bases from V and 0 bases from J, leaving 6 bases between. The germline gives CDR1 SEHNR, CDR2 FQNEAQ (reference sequence).

The chain employs TRBV5-6 and TRBJ1-5, with TRBD1 identical over 8 bases. In germline, CDR1 is SGHDT, CDR2 YYEEEE. With V trimmed by 4 bases and J by 8 bases, 5 bases remained unmatched. The CDR3 sequence is 13 residues long. This chain's CDR3 is CASSGQGSEPQHF. The CDR3 DNA reads TGTGCCAGCAGCGGACAGGGTTCTGAGCCCCAGCATTTT.

The chain joins TRBV5-6 to TRBJ2-3; 11 positions agree with TRBD2. CDR1 is SGHDT, CDR2 YYEEEE, per germline. The CDR3 is 16 amino acids. The V and J ends lost 4 bases and 3 bases, in that order; junction bases with no gene match: 7. DNA of the CDR3: TGTGCCAGCAGCATTACTAGCGGGAGAAGGACAGATACGCAGTATTTT. Protein: CASSITSGRRTDTQYF. Filled out from reference TRBV5-6 and TRBJ2-3, the complete variable domain reads DAGVTQSPTHLIKTRGQQVTLRCSPKSGHDTVSWYQQALGQGPQFIFQYYEEEERQRGNFPDRFSGHQFPNYSSELNVNALLLGDSALYLCASSITSGRRTDTQYFGPGTRLTVL.

The chain has TRBV12-3 or TRBV12-4 and TRBJ1-5, with 10 nucleotides matching TRBD1. The V gene end was trimmed by 5 bases and the J gene end by 7 bases; junction bases not matched to a gene: 2. The CDR3 extends over 13 amino acids. CDR3 sequence reads: CASSGGQGQPQHF. The DNA of the CDR3 is TGTGCCAGCAGTGGGGGACAGGGGCAGCCCCAGCATTTT.

This chain links TRBV6-6 with TRBJ1-5, with TRBD1 matching over 12 bases. The V gene end was trimmed by 2 bases and the J gene end by 6 bases; junction bases not matched to a gene: 5. Germline V gene lookup returns CDR1 MNHNY and CDR2 SVGAGI (reference sequence). The CDR3 has 16 residues. The CDR3 region has the DNA TGTGCCAGCAGTTACCCGGGACAGGGGGCGGGTCAGCCCCAGCATTTT. Its protein product is CASSYPGQGAGQPQHF.

The chain joins TRBV5-4 to TRBJ2-7; tentatively, D is TRBD2 (7 bases). Trimming left V 0 bases short and J 4 bases short, with 17 bases between. CDR1 is SGHNT and CDR2 is YYREEE in the germline V gene (reference sequence). The CDR3 spans 16 residues. In nucleotides, the CDR3 is TGTGCCAGCAGCTTGGGAGGGGGAGGGCCCTTTTACGAGCAGTACTTC. Translated, it gives CASSLGGGGPFYEQYF.

This clone came up a few times. V is TRBV5-1 and J is TRBJ2-7; D not resolved. Germline V lookup: CDR1 SGHRS, CDR2 YFSETQ. The ends were cut back, 4 bases at V and 4 bases at J, with 15 bases in the middle. The CDR3 length is 14 residues. CDR3 region: CASSDSETNYEQYF. In nucleotides, the CDR3 is TGCGCCAGCAGCGATTCGGAGACGAATTACGAGCAGTACTTC.

This clone was recorded a few times. The chain carries TRBV19 and TRBJ1-3; no reliable D call. The CDR3 spans 15 residues. The V gene's germline CDR1 is LNHDA and CDR2 SQIVND (reference sequence). The germline V and J ends were trimmed by 3 bases and 0 bases, with 9 bases remaining between them. Here the CDR3 reads CASSMVAGSGNTIYF. DNA for the CDR3: TGTGCCAGTAGTATGGTGGCAGGCTCTGGAAACACCATATATTTT.

The rearrangement joins TRBV9 to TRBJ2-7, with TRBD2 matching over 8 bases. Trimming removed 1 base from V and 7 bases from J; junction bases left unmatched: 7. Germline V gene data show CDR1 as SGDLS and CDR2 as YYNGEE. The CDR3 totals 14 residues. This CDR3 is CASSVIQTGGEQYF. The CDR3 DNA sequence: TGTGCCAGCAGCGTAATACAGACGGGAGGGGAGCAGTACTTC.

The CDR3 DNA reads as TGTGCCAGCTCGCCCCCCGGGACAGGGATTGCCACTGAAGCTTTCTTT. Its translation: CASSPPGTGIATEAFF. V gene TRBV18 combines with J gene TRBJ1-1, with 9 positions matching TRBD1. Germline assignment: CDR1 KGHSH and CDR2 LQKENI. The CDR3 covers 16 residues. The J segment lost 4 bases and the V segment lost 6 bases, leaving 12 bases of the junction unmatched.

The V call is TRBV7-9, the J call TRBJ1-3; D uncertain. Germline-derived CDR1 and CDR2 are SEHNR and FQNEAQ (reference sequence). This CDR3 contains 14 residues. Between the trimmed V and J ends, which lost 1 base and 1 base, there was a span of 5 bases. The CDR3 loop is CASSLDRSGNTIYF. The CDR3 DNA reads as TGTGCCAGCAGCTTAGATCGGTCTGGAAACACCATATATTTT. Drawing the rest from reference TRBV7-9 and TRBJ1-3, the complete variable domain is DTGVSQNPRHKITKRGQNVTFRCDPISEHNRLYWYRQTLGQGPEFLTYFQNEAQLEKSRLLSDRFSAERPKGSFSTLEIQRTEQGDSAMYLCASSLDRSGNTIYFGEGSWLTVV.

The V and J genes are TRBV7-2 and TRBJ2-3, with 10 bases aligning to TRBD1. V lost 5 bases, J lost 5 bases, and 19 bases stayed unmatched. The CDR3 is 19 residues long. Germline V CDR1 and CDR2: SGHTA, FQGNSA. CDR3 amino acids: CASSNPRAGTGDIGDTQYF. The CDR3 DNA is TGTGCCAGCAGCAACCCGCGGGCCGGGACAGGGGATATAGGAGATACGCAGTATTTT.

The chain links TRBV18 to TRBJ2-3; D unclear. The CDR3 consists of 13 residues. CDR1 KGHSH and CDR2 LQKENI come from the germline V gene. V was clipped by 6 bases and J by 4 bases, with 11 bases between them. CDR3 region: CASSLEVPDTQYF. The CDR3 bases are TGTGCCAGCTCTCTCGAGGTGCCAGATACGCAGTATTTT.

The chain recombines TRBV6-5 with TRBJ2-3; 10 bases line up with TRBD2. The CDR3 length is 15 residues. Germline V CDR1 and CDR2: MNHEY, SVGAGI. After removal of 4 bases from V and 1 base from J, the junction contained 2 bases not matched to a gene. DNA for the CDR3: TGTGCCAGCAGTTCTAGCGGGAGAGGCACAGATACGCAGTATTTT. This translates into CASSSSGRGTDTQYF.

In its sample, this clone was seen once. The rearrangement links TRBV9 to TRBJ1-1; D is ambiguous. Per the germline V gene, CDR1 is SGDLS and CDR2 is YYNGEE. This CDR3 has 15 amino acids. V shed 3 bases and J shed 4 bases, with 16 bases lying between them. This CDR3 reads CASSAPPSGGTEAFF. CDR3 DNA sequence: TGTGCCAGCAGCGCCCCCCCGAGCGGTGGCACTGAAGCTTTCTTT.

The chain recombines TRBV6-6 with TRBJ2-3; D may be TRBD1 (5 bases). Germline lookup yields CDR1 MNHNY and CDR2 SVGAGI (reference sequence). The CDR3 has 11 residues. Trimming stripped 6 bases from V and 4 bases from J, with 5 bases between. CDR3 sequence reads: CASRGADTQYF. In DNA form, the CDR3 reads TGTGCCAGCAGAGGGGCAGATACGCAGTATTTT.

A single count supports this clone. The rearrangement links TRBV2 to TRBJ2-2; tentatively, D is TRBD2 (5 bases). Between the trimmed V and J ends, which lost 3 bases and 2 bases, there was a span of 13 bases. In germline, CDR1 is SNHLY, CDR2 FYNNEI. The CDR3 extends over 16 amino acids. CDR3 sequence reads: CASSDQGSANTGELFF. The CDR3, as DNA: TGTGCCAGCAGTGATCAAGGTAGCGCAAACACCGGGGAGCTGTTTTTT.

The CDR3 sequence is CASSQGAYTEAFF. The DNA of the CDR3 is TGCGCCAGCAGCCAAGGGGCCTACACTGAAGCTTTCTTT. J is TRBJ1-1 and V is TRBV4-3; D is uncertain. V was trimmed by 1 base and J by 3 bases, leaving 6 bases between them. CDR1 and CDR2 from the germline V gene are LGHNA and YSLEER. The CDR3 length is 13 residues.